This TCR beta chain was obtained from a study of long-term antiretroviral therapy in people with HIV. The run of the v3.0 immunoSEQ assay was at survey level. Method: immunoSEQ multiplex PCR; TCRdb's copy keeps in-frame clones and lacks some. The sample holds around 30,000 clones, about 85% seen once. In the United States, treatment was given to all participants with HIV. Specimens carried about 0.95-11 million cryopreserved PBMC before DNA extraction. The clonotype originates from a man between 40 and 49 years old with HIV. Sequences were derived from unsorted PBMCs, sampled 2.3 years after starting antiretroviral therapy.

CDR3 region: CASTSGQGTTYEQYF. CDR3 in DNA: TGTGCCAGCACTTCGGGACAGGGGACGACCTACGAGCAGTACTTC. V is TRBV27 and J is TRBJ2-7; 10 positions match TRBD1. Germline loops: CDR1 MNHEY, CDR2 SMNVEV (reference sequence). J gave up 2 bases and V 7 bases, and 8 bases lay outside the gene matches. There are 15 residues in the CDR3.